This is a list of T cell receptor beta chains from one sample in a study of early stage breast cancer tumors. Profiled with immunoSEQ multiplex PCR; TCRdb holds only in-frame clones, not every one. This sample carries around 71,000 clones, roughly three quarters of them seen once, and the ten largest clones take more than 3%. Sequenced material: blood. The source of these receptors is a person between 60 and 69 years old with breast cancer. Both conserved end residues are part of each CDR3. The order of the fields is clone size, J gene, D gene, V gene, CDR3 DNA, CDR3 protein. The D gene is left open where the match is weak. Clone size is shown for a subset of rows, as once, few, many or a class of expanded clone.

abundance: once; j_gene: TRBJ2-1; d_gene: TRBD1; v_gene: TRBV7-2; CDR3nt: TGTGCCAGCAGCCCCCGGGACAGGGCAGGGGATGAGCAGTTCTTC; CDR3aa: CASSPRDRAGDEQFF
abundance: once; j_gene: TRBJ2-2; d_gene: NA; v_gene: TRBV5-1; CDR3nt: TGCGCCGGTCGGGGTGTTCCGGACACCGGGGAGCTGTTTTTT; CDR3aa: CAGRGVPDTGELFF
abundance: many; j_gene: TRBJ2-1; d_gene: TRBD2; v_gene: TRBV5-6; CDR3nt: TGTGCCAGCAGCTTGGGTCAGGGAGGGATGAATGAGCAGTTCTTC; CDR3aa: CASSLGQGGMNEQFF
abundance: NA; j_gene: TRBJ1-5; d_gene: NA; v_gene: TRBV28; CDR3nt: TGTGCCAGCAGTTTTGGTTGGTTTCGGAATAATCAGCCCCAGCATTTT; CDR3aa: CASSFGWFRNNQPQHF
abundance: NA; j_gene: TRBJ2-3; d_gene: TRBD1; v_gene: TRBV7-8; CDR3nt: TGTGCCAGCAGCTTAAACAGGGGGCTAGTCGCAGATACGCAGTATTTT; CDR3aa: CASSLNRGLVADTQYF
abundance: NA; j_gene: TRBJ1-5; d_gene: NA; v_gene: TRBV19; CDR3nt: TGTGCCAGTAGTATTACGGGGGATCAGCCCCAGCATTTT; CDR3aa: CASSITGDQPQHF
abundance: NA; j_gene: TRBJ2-5; d_gene: NA; v_gene: TRBV28; CDR3nt: TGTGCCAGCAGCCCTGGGGGACCCCTCCCCTATGAGACCCAGTACTTC; CDR3aa: CASSPGGPLPYETQYF
abundance: NA; j_gene: TRBJ2-1; d_gene: NA; v_gene: TRBV5-1; CDR3nt: TGCGCCAGCAGCTTGGAACAGGGTCGGGATGAGCAGTTCTTC; CDR3aa: CASSLEQGRDEQFF
abundance: NA; j_gene: TRBJ2-5; d_gene: NA; v_gene: TRBV7-2; CDR3nt: TGTGCCAGCAGCTTACCCTCGGGGGTGACCCAGTACTTC; CDR3aa: CASSLPSGVTQYF
abundance: NA; j_gene: TRBJ2-5; d_gene: NA; v_gene: TRBV9; CDR3nt: TGTGCCAGCAGCGTAGATAATTGGGGTGAAGAGACCCAGTACTTC; CDR3aa: CASSVDNWGEETQYF
abundance: NA; j_gene: TRBJ1-5; d_gene: NA; v_gene: TRBV5-6; CDR3nt: TGTGCCAGCAGGCGAGGGTTGGGGATCAATCAGCCCCAGCATTTT; CDR3aa: CASRRGLGINQPQHF
abundance: NA; j_gene: TRBJ2-7; d_gene: TRBD1; v_gene: TRBV11-3; CDR3nt: TGTGCCAGCAGCACAGGGGGCGCCTACGAGCAGTACTTC; CDR3aa: CASSTGGAYEQYF
abundance: NA; j_gene: TRBJ1-5; d_gene: NA; v_gene: TRBV6-1; CDR3nt: TGTGCCAGCAATCACCGGACGGGGGATCAGCCCCAGCATTTT; CDR3aa: CASNHRTGDQPQHF
abundance: NA; j_gene: TRBJ2-1; d_gene: TRBD2; v_gene: TRBV15; CDR3nt: TGTGCCACCAGCAGAGCCACGGCTAGCGGCTACAGCTCCTACAATGAGCAGTTCTTC; CDR3aa: CATSRATASGYSSYNEQFF
abundance: NA; j_gene: TRBJ1-2; d_gene: TRBD1; v_gene: TRBV2; CDR3nt: TGTGCCAGCAGTGAAGAAGGGGGCCGCCGCAGGGGCTACACCTTC; CDR3aa: CASSEEGGRRRGYTF
abundance: NA; j_gene: TRBJ2-7; d_gene: NA; v_gene: TRBV2; CDR3nt: TGTGCCAGCAGTTTTGGGGGATCCTACGAGCAGTACTTC; CDR3aa: CASSFGGSYEQYF
abundance: NA; j_gene: TRBJ1-6; d_gene: NA; v_gene: TRBV27; CDR3nt: TGTGCCAGCAGTTTATCAGCTACCGGGTCACCCCTCCACTTT; CDR3aa: CASSLSATGSPLHF
abundance: NA; j_gene: TRBJ1-2; d_gene: NA; v_gene: TRBV10-1; CDR3nt: TGCGCCAGGGGGGATGGCTACACCTTC; CDR3aa: CARGDGYTF
abundance: once; j_gene: TRBJ2-5; d_gene: TRBD2; v_gene: TRBV5-1; CDR3nt: TGCGCCAGCAGCTTGGCCTTGGTAGCGGGAGGGAGGGAGACCCAGTACTTC; CDR3aa: CASSLALVAGGRETQYF
abundance: NA; j_gene: TRBJ2-4; d_gene: NA; v_gene: TRBV4-3; CDR3nt: TGCGCCAGCAGCTCCCCGCCGGGTCGGGTCCACTTC; CDR3aa: CASSSPPGRVHF
abundance: few; j_gene: TRBJ1-6; d_gene: NA; v_gene: TRBV18; CDR3nt: TGTGCCAGCTCACCAGCGGCAGGGGATTCACCCCTCCACTTT; CDR3aa: CASSPAAGDSPLHF
abundance: NA; j_gene: TRBJ1-4; d_gene: TRBD1; v_gene: TRBV19; CDR3nt: TGTGCCAGCAAGGGACAGAATAATGAAAAACTGTTTTTT; CDR3aa: CASKGQNNEKLFF
abundance: NA; j_gene: TRBJ2-7; d_gene: NA; v_gene: TRBV5-4; CDR3nt: TGTGCCAGCAGTTCGGGACCCCGCTACGAGCAGTACTTC; CDR3aa: CASSSGPRYEQYF